These 2 T cell receptor beta chains came from one sample sequenced in a study of cytomegalovirus exposure and HLA in healthy donors. PCR primers comprised 60 Vbeta and 13 Jbeta primers. Sequenced by immunoSEQ multiplex PCR; TCRdb stores in-frame clones only, minus some. The sample lists under 55,000 clones, approximately 70% occurring once. Sequencing was carried out using PBMCs. These receptors all stem from a man between 18 and 35 years old in good health and CMV-seronegative.

The chain carries TRBV7-9 and TRBJ1-2; the D gene is possibly TRBD1 (5 bases). Per germline, CDR1 SEHNR and CDR2 FQNEAQ (reference sequence). The V end was cut by 5 bases, the J end by 6 bases, with 16 bases between. CDR3 length: 14 amino acids. The CDR3 region is CASSRGGGSDGYTF. The CDR3 region has the DNA TGTGCCAGCAGCCGTGGGGGGGGGTCGGATGGCTACACCTTC.

This clone appeared once. The chain recombines TRBV7-9 with TRBJ2-7; 8 bases agree with TRBD1. The V and J ends lost 3 bases and 2 bases, in that order; junction bases with no gene match: 3. Germline values: CDR1 SEHNR, CDR2 FQNEAQ (reference sequence). The CDR3 sequence is 14 residues long. CDR3 DNA: TGTGCCAGCAGCTTGGCGGACAGGGCCTACGAGCAGTACTTC. Residues: CASSLADRAYEQYF.